The 6 T cell receptor beta chains in this list originate from one sample, sequenced in a study of blood T cell repertoires in COVID-19 (dated by TCRdb to the early 2020s). Libraries were constructed by the immunoSEQ multiplex PCR assay. The immuneACCESS repertoire file appears here via TCRdb, limited to in-frame rearrangements. These files lack a portion of the clones; in checked studies, under half of the deficit traces to unresolved V genes, and the cause of the others is not known. This sample is represented by approximately 440,000 clones; about 90% of them were singletons. The ten largest clones capture about 0.6% of the sample. Sequenced material: PBMCs or T cells enriched from blood (not recorded which). The source of these receptors is a man younger than 35 who had recovered from COVID-19.

This chain joins TRBV5-1 and TRBJ2-6; D possibly corresponds to TRBD2 (5 bases). The CDR3 is 18 amino acids. With 0 bases removed from V and 0 bases from J, the gap between germline ends came to 13 bases. Germline V CDR1 and CDR2: SGHRS, YFSETQ. CDR3 sequence reads: CASSLGGYGGSGANVLTF. As DNA, the CDR3 is TGCGCCAGCAGCTTGGGAGGGTATGGAGGCTCTGGGGCCAACGTCCTGACTTTC.

V gene TRBV9 combines with J gene TRBJ2-5; D perhaps matches TRBD1 (5 bases). Germline V CDR1 and CDR2: SGDLS, YYNGEE. Trimming removed 0 bases from V and 1 base from J, with 10 bases in between. This CDR3 spans 15 amino acids. CDR3: CASSVVQGGQETQYF. CDR3 DNA sequence: TGTGCCAGCAGCGTAGTGCAGGGCGGCCAAGAGACCCAGTACTTC.

The chain is built from TRBV5-1 and TRBJ1-2, with 12 bases lining up with TRBD1. This CDR3 is 15 amino acids long. V shed 4 bases, J shed 4 bases, and the junction held 5 bases outside the gene matches. Germline CDR1 SGHRS, CDR2 YFSETQ. The CDR3 nucleotides read TGCGCCAGCAGCGGCGGGACAGGGGGCAGCTATGGCTACACCTTC. Translation gives CASSGGTGGSYGYTF. Looking up the rest from reference TRBV5-1 and TRBJ1-2 gives the full variable domain: KAGVTQTPRYLIKTRGQQVTLSCSPISGHRSVSWYQQTPGQGLQFLFEYFSETQRNKGNFPGRFSGRQFSNSRSEMNVSTLELGDSALYLCASSGGTGGSYGYTFGSGTRLTVV.

V gene TRBV14 combines with J gene TRBJ1-2; possible D gene TRBD1, 6 bases. The germline V gene has CDR1 SGHDN and CDR2 FVKESK. V was cut by 2 bases and J by 0 bases, with 16 bases left in between. The CDR3 contains 17 residues. The CDR3 DNA reads as TGTGCCAGCAGCCAAAGCCCCCCGACAGGCCCTAACTATGGCTACACCTTC. Translation: CASSQSPPTGPNYGYTF.

The rearrangement joins TRBV6-5 to TRBJ1-2; 7 bases are shared with TRBD1. Germline V CDR1 and CDR2: MNHEY, SVGAGI. J was trimmed by 13 bases and V by 5 bases; bases with no gene match: 10. CDR3 length: 12 amino acids. The CDR3 loop reads CASSPLTGKSTF. For the CDR3, the DNA is TGTGCCAGCAGTCCGCTGACAGGGAAGAGCACCTTC.

The rearrangement uses TRBV28 and TRBJ2-5, with 10 bases aligning to TRBD2. The germline V gene has CDR1 MDHEN and CDR2 SYDVKM. V gave up 3 bases and J gave up 4 bases; unmatched junction bases: 8. This CDR3 contains 16 residues. CDR3: CASSFIAGGTLETQYF. DNA for the CDR3: TGTGCCAGCAGTTTCATAGCGGGGGGAACGTTAGAGACCCAGTACTTC.